The rows below give T cell receptor beta chains drawn from one sample of a study of cytomegalovirus exposure and HLA in healthy donors. Assay: immunoSEQ multiplex PCR; the TCRdb copy retains only in-frame clones and omits some. Here the sample spans more than 150,000 clones, roughly 73% being singletons. The sample consisted of PBMCs. The receptors derive from a woman aged 40 to 55 in good health and CMV-seropositive. Both conserved end residues are trimmed from each CDR3.

j_call v_call cdr3_aa
TRBJ1-1 TRBV5-1 ASSSGDRGGTEAF
TRBJ1-2 TRBV29-1 SVSGGNYGYT
TRBJ2-2 TRBV6-5 ASSRQGANTGELF
TRBJ2-3 TRBV11-2 ASRGLAGKTDTQY
TRBJ1-4 TRBV19 ASSLGQGTYNNEKLF
TRBJ1-5 TRBV27 ASSLQGSQPQH
TRBJ2-7 TRBV4-2 ASSLGTGTDEQY
TRBJ1-4 TRBV18 ASSPPEGMSREKLF
TRBJ1-1 TRBV28 ASSFGGGTEAF
TRBJ2-7 TRBV9 ASSVGPGSQYEQY